This entry describes one TCR beta chain. Its antigen is currently unknown. The sample comes from a study of cytotoxic CD8 clonotypes in ibrutinib-treated CLL. The study's findings and limits: Circulating CD8+ T-cell counts were tracked by baseline clonality, which exceeded that of age-matched healthy donors. The times at which samples were taken varied between sustained-remission and progressing patients. Elevated clonality accompanied ibrutinib response, with a return toward baseline values at progression.

The CDR3 is 14 amino acids. CDR1 SQVTM and CDR2 ANQGSEA come from the germline V gene. TCRdb keeps only in-frame clones here, not all; method: immunoSEQ multiplex PCR. The table records around 300,000 clones, about 77% of them present only once. This receptor was obtained from a human donor with chronic lymphocytic leukemia. The chain has TRBV29-1 and TRBJ1-2; no firm D call. The sequences come from PBMCs, collected before ibrutinib treatment. As DNA, the CDR3 is TGCAGTGTACCAGCCGAAGGAATAAACTATGGCTACACCTTC. This codes for CSVPAEGINYGYTF.